This record looks at one TCR beta chain sequence and its context. This entry is derived from a study of blood T cell repertoires in COVID-19. Study overall: Italy, Spain and the United States were the sources of the convalescent and acute COVID-19 samples. The analysed material was cDNA or gDNA that came from T cells, B-cell-depleted T cells, or PBMCs.

Germline lookup yields CDR1 LGHDT and CDR2 YNNKEL (reference sequence). There are 13 residues in the CDR3. V was shortened by 4 bases and J by 8 bases, with 11 bases between the two germline ends. Original handling: Amplifying reference gene primers gave estimates of nucleated cell counts. Assay used: immunoSEQ multiplex PCR; TCRdb lists only in-frame clones, some missing. The V and J calls and clone size come from that table; D and trimming were worked out from the DNA. The sample contains about 140,000 clones, about 80% of which appear only once. The V call is TRBV3-1 (or the pseudogene TRBV3-2), the J call TRBJ1-4; D gene ambiguous. The source of this sequence is a human donor in a cohort sampled during active COVID-19. Material: peripheral blood. The CDR3 region is CASSLRRREKLFF. The CDR3 nucleotides are TGTGCCAGCAGCCTCAGGAGGCGGGAAAAACTGTTTTTT.